The entry below gives a single T cell receptor (beta chain) sequence along with its context. Sequencing was performed with immunoSEQ multiplex PCR; in TCRdb, only in-frame clones are kept and a portion is missing. Counted here are roughly 2 million clones, approximately 96% occurring once; the ten biggest clones make up around 0.13%. The sample originates from a study of shared clonotypes between healthy human individuals. Trimming shortened V by 5 bases and J by 4 bases, and 21 bases separated the two germline ends. Per the germline V gene, CDR1 is SGHDT and CDR2 is YYEEEE. The CDR3 contains 16 residues.

The source of this sequence is a man aged 18 to 29 in good health. The chain has TRBV5-6 and TRBJ2-5, with a weak D call TRBD2 (6 bases). Source material: naive CD4+ T cells sorted from blood. Subset noted: CD45RA+ positively selected. The CDR3 here is CASSSWGRYLSETQYF. The CDR3 nucleotides read TGTGCCAGCAGTTCCTGGGGGAGGTACTTATCAGAGACCCAGTACTTC.